Listed below are T cell receptor beta chains from one sample, sequenced in a study of T-cell reconstitution after alpha-beta-depleted transplantation in children. In TCRdb, the PCR reads were re-called with MiXCR into one record per CDR3 protein. The sample shows some 220,000 distinct CDR3 sequences, 11% of them seen only once. This material consisted of PBMCs, taken before TCRalphabeta/CD19-depleted stem cell transplant. These receptors all stem from a child younger than two with acute myeloid leukemia, due to receive a stem cell transplant. CDR3s include the opening cysteine and the closing phenylalanine or tryptophan. D genes are given only for firm matches. The size of a clone is reported for some rows only, either as once, few or many, or as a class for expanded clones.

V gene: TRBV20-1; J gene: TRBJ2-1; CDR3 length: 16; clone size: many; D gene: TRBD2; CDR3 DNA: TGCAGTGCTAGAGCTAGCGGGAGTGAGCCCTACAATGAGCAGTTCTTC; CDR3 protein: CSARASGSEPYNEQFF
V gene: TRBV7-8; J gene: TRBJ2-7; CDR3 length: 12; clone size: many; D gene: .; CDR3 DNA: TGTGCCAGCAGCCCATATTCCTACGAGCAGTACTTC; CDR3 protein: CASSPYSYEQYF
V gene: TRBV7-2; J gene: TRBJ2-1; CDR3 length: 16; clone size: many; D gene: .; CDR3 DNA: TGTGCCAGCAGCGCAAGGACCGGGGGCTCCTACAATGAGCAGTTCTTC; CDR3 protein: CASSARTGGSYNEQFF
V gene: TRBV18; J gene: TRBJ2-3; CDR3 length: 15; clone size: .; D gene: TRBD1; CDR3 DNA: TGTGCCAGCTCACCGGGACAGGGCTTCACAGATACGCAGTATTTT; CDR3 protein: CASSPGQGFTDTQYF
V gene: TRBV6-2/TRBV6-3; J gene: TRBJ2-7; CDR3 length: 13; clone size: many; D gene: .; CDR3 DNA: TGTGCCAGCAGTTGGCAGACCGTTTACGAGCAGTACTTC; CDR3 protein: CASSWQTVYEQYF
V gene: TRBV6-1; J gene: TRBJ1-2; CDR3 length: 16; clone size: many; D gene: .; CDR3 DNA: TGTGCCAGCAGTGAACTAGACAACCCCGGGACCTATGGCTACACCTTC; CDR3 protein: CASSELDNPGTYGYTF
V gene: TRBV7-9; J gene: TRBJ2-4; CDR3 length: 12; clone size: many; D gene: .; CDR3 DNA: TGTGCCAGCAGCCCGTTCGGAAACATTCAGTACTTC; CDR3 protein: CASSPFGNIQYF
V gene: TRBV5-1; J gene: TRBJ2-5; CDR3 length: 13; clone size: many; D gene: .; CDR3 DNA: TGCGCCAGCAGCTCCGGGGATCAAGAGACCCAGTACTTC; CDR3 protein: CASSSGDQETQYF
V gene: TRBV5-1; J gene: TRBJ2-1; CDR3 length: 15; clone size: .; D gene: .; CDR3 DNA: TGCGCCAGCAGCCGAGGGGACAATTCCTACAATGAGCAGTTCTTC; CDR3 protein: CASSRGDNSYNEQFF
V gene: TRBV20-1; J gene: TRBJ2-3; CDR3 length: 14; clone size: many; D gene: .; CDR3 DNA: TGCAGTGCTTATATGGGGGGAGGCACAGATACGCAGTATTTT; CDR3 protein: CSAYMGGGTDTQYF
V gene: TRBV7-2; J gene: TRBJ2-1; CDR3 length: 15; clone size: .; D gene: .; CDR3 DNA: TGTGCCAGCAGCTTATCACCGAGGCAGGGTAATGAGCAGTTCTTC; CDR3 protein: CASSLSPRQGNEQFF
V gene: TRBV5-1; J gene: TRBJ2-1; CDR3 length: 15; clone size: many; D gene: .; CDR3 DNA: TGCGCCAGCAGCTTGGGGCCGCAGGGGCTCGATGAGCAGTTCTTC; CDR3 protein: CASSLGPQGLDEQFF
V gene: TRBV6-5; J gene: TRBJ2-5; CDR3 length: 18; clone size: many; D gene: TRBD1; CDR3 DNA: TGTGCCAGCAGTTACTATGGCATCGGACAGGGCCCTCGGGAGACCCAGTACTTC; CDR3 protein: CASSYYGIGQGPRETQYF
V gene: TRBV13; J gene: TRBJ2-7; CDR3 length: 15; clone size: few; D gene: .; CDR3 DNA: TGTGCCAGCAGCCTACTACGCCGGGCCCCATACGAGCAGTACTTC; CDR3 protein: CASSLLRRAPYEQYF
V gene: TRBV29-1; J gene: TRBJ1-2; CDR3 length: 12; clone size: .; D gene: .; CDR3 DNA: TGCAGCGCCACCGACAGTAACTATGGCTACACCTTC; CDR3 protein: CSATDSNYGYTF
V gene: TRBV5-1; J gene: TRBJ2-3; CDR3 length: 14; clone size: many; D gene: TRBD2; CDR3 DNA: TGCGCCAGCAGCTCATTAGCGGGAGGGAATACGCAGTATTTT; CDR3 protein: CASSSLAGGNTQYF
V gene: TRBV7-8; J gene: TRBJ2-3; CDR3 length: 16; clone size: many; D gene: TRBD2; CDR3 DNA: TGTGCCAGCAGCTTGGAGCGGGGGCCCTTCCAGGATACGCAGTATTTT; CDR3 protein: CASSLERGPFQDTQYF
V gene: TRBV28; J gene: TRBJ1-1; CDR3 length: 14; clone size: many; D gene: .; CDR3 DNA: TGTGCCAGCAGTCTCTCCCCCCTCCAAGGCAAAGCTTTCTTT; CDR3 protein: CASSLSPLQGKAFF
V gene: TRBV9; J gene: TRBJ2-2; CDR3 length: 16; clone size: .; D gene: TRBD2; CDR3 DNA: TGTGCCAGCAGCTCCCAGCGGGGGGAAACCACCGGGGAGCTGTTTTTT; CDR3 protein: CASSSQRGETTGELFF
V gene: TRBV6-2/TRBV6-3; J gene: TRBJ2-7; CDR3 length: 15; clone size: many; D gene: .; CDR3 DNA: TGTGCCAGCACCGACGCTACAGAAAGACCGTACGAGCAGTACTTC; CDR3 protein: CASTDATERPYEQYF
V gene: TRBV5-1; J gene: TRBJ1-2; CDR3 length: 15; clone size: many; D gene: .; CDR3 DNA: TGCGCCAGCAGCTTGGGTAGTGTCCTCCCCCAAGGCTACACCTTC; CDR3 protein: CASSLGSVLPQGYTF
V gene: TRBV6-1; J gene: TRBJ1-1; CDR3 length: 16; clone size: many; D gene: .; CDR3 DNA: TGTGCCAGCAGTGAAGAAGTATCAGGGAGGGACACTGAAGCTTTCTTT; CDR3 protein: CASSEEVSGRDTEAFF
V gene: TRBV13; J gene: TRBJ1-6; CDR3 length: 18; clone size: .; D gene: TRBD1; CDR3 DNA: TGTGCCAGCAGCTCCCGGACAGGGGGTCTCTCCTATAATTCACCCCTCCACTTT; CDR3 protein: CASSSRTGGLSYNSPLHF
V gene: TRBV7-8; J gene: TRBJ2-3; CDR3 length: 16; clone size: many; D gene: TRBD2; CDR3 DNA: TGTGCCAGCAGCCCCCCTAGCGGGAGAGGTACAGATACGCAGTATTTT; CDR3 protein: CASSPPSGRGTDTQYF
V gene: TRBV14; J gene: TRBJ2-7; CDR3 length: 13; clone size: many; D gene: TRBD2; CDR3 DNA: TGTGCCAGCAGCCAATGGAGGGGAGGGGAGCAGTACTTC; CDR3 protein: CASSQWRGGEQYF
V gene: TRBV5-1; J gene: TRBJ2-7; CDR3 length: 14; clone size: .; D gene: TRBD2; CDR3 DNA: TGCGCCAGCAGCTCTAGCGGGGGGGGGGTCGAGCAGTACTTC; CDR3 protein: CASSSSGGGVEQYF
V gene: TRBV27; J gene: TRBJ1-5; CDR3 length: 14; clone size: many; D gene: .; CDR3 DNA: TGTGCCAGCAGTTCGGGATATAGCAATCAGCCCCAGCATTTT; CDR3 protein: CASSSGYSNQPQHF
V gene: TRBV11-2; J gene: TRBJ1-2; CDR3 length: 15; clone size: many; D gene: .; CDR3 DNA: TGTGCCAGCACCCGTCGGGAAGGGGATGACTATGGCTACACCTTC; CDR3 protein: CASTRREGDDYGYTF
V gene: TRBV12-3/TRBV12-4; J gene: TRBJ1-5; CDR3 length: 13; clone size: many; D gene: .; CDR3 DNA: TGTGCCAGCAGAGGAGGGGAGAGCCAGCCCCAGCATTTT; CDR3 protein: CASRGGESQPQHF